Each of the 8 T cell receptor beta chains below was sequenced from the same sample in a study of cytomegalovirus exposure and HLA in healthy donors. A multiplex PCR was run with 60 Vbeta primers and 13 Jbeta primers. Method: immunoSEQ multiplex PCR; TCRdb's copy keeps in-frame clones and lacks some. This sample has 150,000 to 180,000 clones, with 60% to 85% found just once. Input material: PBMCs. These receptors came from a middle-aged woman in good health and CMV-seronegative.

The J gene is TRBJ2-3, the V gene TRBV27; 10 bases align to TRBD2. Germline CDR1 reads MNHEY; CDR2 reads SMNVEV (reference sequence). This CDR3 spans 14 amino acids. V dropped 3 bases and J dropped 7; count of bases not matched to a gene: 4. The CDR3 spells CASSLASGRNTQYF. DNA of the CDR3: TGTGCCAGCAGTTTGGCTAGCGGGAGAAATACGCAGTATTTT.

This clone was recorded once. V and J are TRBV4-2 and TRBJ1-6; tentative D call: TRBD1 (6 bases). The CDR3 runs to 15 residues. Trimming stripped 2 bases from V and 6 bases from J, with 11 bases between. Germline V lookup: CDR1 LGHNA, CDR2 YNFKEQ. CDR3 sequence: CASSQPDRFNSPLHF. The CDR3 DNA reads as TGTGCCAGCAGCCAACCGGACAGATTTAATTCACCCCTCCACTTT.

V is TRBV2 and J is TRBJ2-2; TRBD2 matches 11 bases. J was trimmed by 0 bases and V by 5 bases; bases with no gene match: 2. The V gene's germline CDR1 is SNHLY and CDR2 FYNNEI. The CDR3 has 16 residues. CDR3 sequence (DNA): TGTGCCAGCAGTAAGACTAGCGGGGCGAACACCGGGGAGCTGTTTTTT. It translates to CASSKTSGANTGELFF.

The chain employs TRBV27 and TRBJ1-4; tentative D call: TRBD1 (6 bases). V shed 5 bases and J shed 3 bases, with 16 bases lying between them. This CDR3 comprises 16 residues. Germline CDR1 MNHEY, CDR2 SMNVEV (reference sequence). In DNA, the CDR3 is TGTGCCAGCAGTCCGATGCCAGGGGCTCCTAATGAAAAACTGTTTTTT. Translation: CASSPMPGAPNEKLFF.

This chain uses TRBV30 with TRBJ2-6, with 15 bases identical to TRBD2. Germline V gives CDR1 GTSNPN, CDR2 SVGIG (reference sequence). The CDR3 is 19 amino acids. The V and J ends lost 2 bases and 5 bases, in that order; junction bases with no gene match: 10. CDR3 amino acids: CAWSPGLAGGPWRANVLTF. CDR3 in DNA: TGTGCCTGGAGTCCTGGACTAGCGGGAGGGCCTTGGAGGGCCAACGTCCTGACTTTC.

The chain combines TRBV5-6 with TRBJ1-4, with 9 positions matching TRBD1. The CDR3 covers 15 residues. V lost 2 bases and J lost 8; bases outside the gene matches: 7. The germline gives CDR1 SGHDT, CDR2 YYEEEE. The CDR3 loop reads CASSFTGGAKEKLFF. CDR3 sequence (DNA): TGTGCCAGCAGCTTTACAGGGGGCGCGAAAGAAAAACTGTTTTTT.

The chain combines TRBV5-5 with TRBJ2-1, with D unresolved. Per the germline V gene, CDR1 is SGHKS and CDR2 is YYEKEE (reference sequence). The CDR3 spans 14 residues. Trimming shortened V by 8 bases and J by 0 bases, and 12 bases separated the two germline ends. The chain's CDR3 is CARARVSSYNEQFF. The CDR3 DNA reads as TGTGCCAGGGCTAGAGTGAGCTCCTACAATGAGCAGTTCTTC.

The V call is TRBV6-5, the J call TRBJ2-7, with a possible D match to TRBD1 (6 bases). V was shortened by 6 bases and J by 5 bases, with 17 bases between the two germline ends. The CDR3 is made up of 14 amino acids. Looked up from germline, CDR1 is MNHEY and CDR2 is SVGAGI. CDR3: CASSPVGRGNEQYF. CDR3 nucleotides: TGTGCCAGCAGCCCGGTCGGCAGGGGCAACGAGCAGTACTTC.